The rows below give T cell receptor beta chains drawn from one sample of a study of cytomegalovirus exposure and HLA in healthy donors. Profiling relied on immunoSEQ multiplex PCR, and the TCRdb table lists in-frame clones only, not all of them. The sample shows 90,000 or so clones, about four fifths of them seen only once. The specimen sequenced was PBMCs. The source of these receptors is a woman in her thirties or forties in good health and CMV-seronegative. Each CDR3 is given with its conserved first and last residue. The D gene is left open where the match is weak. The size entry is marked missing in some rows and otherwise reads once, few, many or a size class.

d_call | j_call | v_call | clone_size | cdr3_aa | cdr3_nt
TRBD1 | TRBJ1-1 | TRBV28 | - | CASSLFYRGAEAFF | TGTGCCAGCAGTTTATTTTACAGGGGAGCTGAAGCTTTCTTT
TRBD1 | TRBJ2-7 | TRBV14 | few | CASSWDRVAEQYF | TGTGCCAGCAGCTGGGACAGGGTGGCCGAGCAGTACTTC
- | TRBJ1-2 | TRBV12-1 | - | CASSFIYGTGDNYGYTF | TGTGCCAGCAGCTTTATATACGGGACAGGAGATAACTATGGCTACACCTTC
- | TRBJ1-5 | TRBV29-1 | - | CTFIRGNQPQHF | TGCACGTTTATCAGGGGCAATCAGCCCCAGCATTTT
- | TRBJ2-1 | TRBV30 | - | CAWSVLGSYNEQFF | TGTGCCTGGAGTGTACTCGGCTCCTACAATGAGCAGTTCTTC
TRBD2 | TRBJ2-1 | TRBV20-1 | - | CSARREGLQFF | TGCAGTGCTAGACGGGAGGGCCTCCAGTTCTTC
TRBD1 | TRBJ2-5 | TRBV19 | - | CASSIPISGTDQQETQYF | TGTGCCAGTAGCATCCCTATTTCCGGGACAGATCAACAAGAGACCCAGTACTTC
- | TRBJ2-1 | TRBV27 | - | CASRKMRTDTNSRQFF | TGTGCCAGCCGCAAAATGAGGACAGATACAAATTCCCGGCAGTTCTTC
- | TRBJ2-7 | TRBV11-2 | once | CASSSLAGRYYEQYF | TGTGCCAGCAGCTCCCTGGCAGGGCGGTACTACGAGCAGTACTTC
TRBD1 | TRBJ1-1 | TRBV2 | - | CASRPPGGTEAFF | TGTGCCAGCAGACCCCCAGGGGGGACTGAAGCTTTCTTT
TRBD2 | TRBJ2-2 | TRBV6-1 | - | CASRGVAGRRELFF | TGTGCCAGCAGGGGAGTAGCGGGTCGCCGGGAGCTGTTTTTT
- | TRBJ2-2 | TRBV5-4 | - | CASRAGADTGELFF | TGTGCCAGCAGGGCTGGGGCTGACACCGGGGAGCTGTTTTTT
- | TRBJ2-2 | TRBV4-2 | once | CASSQVSGTGELFF | TGTGCCAGCAGCCAAGTTAGCGGCACCGGGGAGCTGTTTTTT
TRBD2 | TRBJ2-1 | TRBV29-1 | - | CSVDSGGLADNEQFF | TGCAGCGTTGATTCAGGGGGACTAGCCGACAATGAGCAGTTCTTC
- | TRBJ2-1 | TRBV18 | - | CASSDQGGSYNEQFF | TGTGCCAGCTCGGACCAGGGGGGCTCCTACAATGAGCAGTTCTTC
TRBD1 | TRBJ1-3 | TRBV28 | - | CASRRGSPGNTIYF | TGTGCCAGCCGCAGGGGGTCTCCTGGAAACACCATATATTTT
- | TRBJ1-2 | TRBV2 | - | CASSEFGGVPTF | TGTGCCAGCAGTGAATTCGGGGGGGTCCCAACCTTC
- | TRBJ1-4 | TRBV5-4 | - | CASSRQVAQEELFF | TGTGCCAGCAGCCGACAGGTCGCCCAAGAGGAACTGTTTTTT
TRBD2 | TRBJ2-3 | TRBV29-1 | few | CSVQRLAGSTDTQYF | TGCAGCGTTCAGAGACTAGCGGGTAGCACAGATACGCAGTATTTT
TRBD1 | TRBJ2-1 | TRBV5-1 | - | CASSLGVGTGGGNEQFF | TGCGCCAGCAGCTTGGGGGTTGGGACAGGCGGCGGGAATGAGCAGTTCTTC
- | TRBJ2-4 | TRBV2 | - | CASLERPLLDIQYF | TGTGCCAGCCTGGAGAGGCCCCTGCTAGACATTCAGTACTTC
TRBD1 | TRBJ2-7 | TRBV27 | - | CASSLSIGTGRYEQYF | TGTGCCAGCAGTTTATCAATCGGGACAGGGCGATACGAGCAGTACTTC
- | TRBJ2-1 | TRBV9 | once | CASSVVGSGLAYNEQFF | TGTGCCAGCAGCGTAGTAGGGTCGGGACTGGCCTACAATGAGCAGTTCTTC
TRBD1 | TRBJ2-1 | TRBV4-1 | - | CASSQDHAPGTGNEQFF | TGCGCCAGCAGCCAAGACCATGCCCCCGGGACAGGCAATGAGCAGTTCTTC
TRBD1 | TRBJ2-1 | TRBV18 | - | CASSSGQGLRNEQFF | TGTGCCAGCTCATCGGGACAGGGGTTAAGGAATGAGCAGTTCTTC
- | TRBJ1-5 | TRBV27 | - | CASSLRGGQPQHF | TGTGCCAGCAGTTTAAGAGGCGGTCAGCCCCAGCATTTT
- | TRBJ1-3 | TRBV11-2 | once | CASTPGSSGNTIYF | TGTGCCAGCACCCCCGGTAGCTCTGGAAACACCATATATTTT
TRBD1 | TRBJ1-2 | TRBV6-5 | - | CASKDRVDGYTF | TGTGCCAGCAAAGACAGGGTTGATGGCTACACCTTC
TRBD1 | TRBJ1-2 | TRBV7-2 | - | CASSRDRLDYGYTF | TGTGCCAGCAGCCGGGACAGACTTGACTATGGCTACACCTTC
TRBD2 | TRBJ2-2 | TRBV11-1 | few | CASSRGGLSNTGELFF | TGTGCCAGCAGCCGCGGGGGTCTCTCTAACACCGGGGAGCTGTTTTTT